Shown below are 21 T cell receptor beta chains from a single sample sequenced in a study of shared clonotypes between healthy human individuals. Libraries were prepared by immunoSEQ multiplex PCR; TCRdb keeps only in-frame clonotypes and omits some of them. The sample lists some 490,000 clones; 81% were seen once. The specimen sequenced was PBMCs. Receptors originate from a woman in her thirties or forties in good health. Some clones in this sample may be carry-over from other donors' samples.

This rearrangement joins TRBV28 to TRBJ1-4; 7 bases agree with TRBD1. The CDR3 is 16 amino acids. Germline lookup yields CDR1 MDHEN and CDR2 SYDVKM. The junction had 13 bases not matched to a gene; V was cut back by 5 bases and J by 7 bases. The CDR3 sequence is CASSTSLQGESEKLFF. The CDR3 DNA is TGTGCCAGCAGTACATCACTTCAGGGGGAAAGTGAAAAACTGTTTTTT.

This chain uses TRBV21-1 with TRBJ2-3; TRBD2 was called by the table and not checked on the DNA. TRBV21-1 is assigned pseudogene status. The CDR3 runs to 19 residues. CDR3 DNA: TGTGCCAGCAGCCGCTCCGGGCCAGCAGAGGACCGGGACACAGATACGCAGTATTTT. Its protein is CASSRSGPAEDRDTDTQYF.

As for this clone: This likely traces to a read error, being one base from a far larger clone. The V call is TRBV21-1, the J call TRBJ1-5; the DNA was not compared with TRBD1, the D call given in the table. TRBV21-1 is an annotated pseudogene. CDR3 length: 15 amino acids. The CDR3: CASSKEQGWRRPQHF. In nucleotides, the CDR3 is TGTGCCAGCAGCAAAGAACAGGGATGGAGGCGGCCCCAGCATTTT.

The chain carries TRBV10-2 and TRBJ1-1; no clear D. V was clipped by 2 bases and J by 1 base, with 8 bases between them. This CDR3 is built from 14 residues. Germline-derived CDR1 and CDR2 are WSHSY and SAAADI. The CDR3 DNA follows: TGCGCCAGCAGTGAGAGGGCAGGGAACACTGAAGCTTTCTTT. Translation gives CASSERAGNTEAFF.

The chain recombines TRBV5-5 with TRBJ2-7; 8 bases align to TRBD1. Germline V CDR1 and CDR2: SGHKS, YYEKEE (reference sequence). J lost 4 bases, V lost 3 bases, and 0 bases had no gene match. The CDR3 runs to 12 residues. The CDR3 DNA is TGTGCCAGCAGCTGGACAGGGTACGAGCAGTACTTC. This translates into CASSWTGYEQYF. Looking up the rest from reference TRBV5-5 and TRBJ2-7 gives the full variable domain: DAGVTQSPTHLIKTRGQQVTLRCSPISGHKSVSWYQQVLGQGPQFIFQYYEKEERGRGNFPDRFSARQFPNYSSELNVNALLLGDSALYLCASSWTGYEQYFGPGTRLTVT.

The gene calls are TRBV4-1 and TRBJ2-7; D is unclear. This CDR3 comprises 14 residues. V was trimmed by 0 bases and J by 4 bases, leaving 10 bases between them. Germline lookup yields CDR1 MGHRA and CDR2 YSYEKL. The CDR3 is CASSQDLGLYEQYF. CDR3 in DNA: TGCGCCAGCAGCCAAGATTTGGGGTTATACGAGCAGTACTTC.

On this clone: One base separates it from a far larger clone, so it is likely a read error. CDR3 loop: CASSGTGSGYTF. The CDR3 DNA follows: TGTGCCAGCAGTGGGACAGGGTCTGGCTACACCTTC. This chain links TRBV2 with TRBJ1-2, with TRBD1 matching over 8 bases. The V gene end was trimmed by 4 bases and the J gene end by 7 bases; junction bases not matched to a gene: 2. CDR3 size: 12 residues. Germline assignment: CDR1 SNHLY and CDR2 FYNNEI.

In this sample, this clone turned up once. V usage is TRBV29-1 and J usage is TRBJ2-3; TRBD1 aligns across 8 bases. This CDR3 contains 15 residues. Germline loops: CDR1 SQVTM, CDR2 ANQGSEA. V was pared by 6 bases and J by 3 bases, with 11 bases of the junction left unmatched. The CDR3 coding sequence is TGCAGCGTGGGGACAGGCCTCTCCATTACAGATACGCAGTATTTT. The encoded protein is CSVGTGLSITDTQYF.

V and J are TRBV28 and TRBJ2-7; 7 bases match TRBD2. The germline CDR1 and CDR2 sequences are MDHEN and SYDVKM. J was trimmed by 4 bases and V by 3 bases; bases with no gene match: 6. The CDR3 spans 14 residues. The CDR3 DNA sequence: TGTGCCAGCAGTTTCCGGGAGGAAGTGTACGAGCAGTACTTC. This sequence encodes CASSFREEVYEQYF.

The chain joins TRBV18 to TRBJ2-7, with D possibly being TRBD2 (7 bases). Germline loops: CDR1 KGHSH, CDR2 LQKENI. The CDR3 sequence is 17 residues long. V was shortened by 1 base and J by 5 bases, with 21 bases between the two germline ends. DNA of the CDR3: TGTGCCAGCTCACCACGGGCGGGGGCAATATCAGGAAACGAGCAGTACTTC. Protein product: CASSPRAGAISGNEQYF. The variable domain in full, completed from reference TRBV18 and TRBJ2-7, reads NAGVMQNPRHLVRRRGQEARLRCSPMKGHSHVYWYRQLPEEGLKFMVYLQKENIIDESGMPKERFSAEFPKEGPSILRIQQVVRGDSAAYFCASSPRAGAISGNEQYFGPGTRLTVT.

The chain employs TRBV7-3 and TRBJ2-1; D is perhaps TRBD2 (6 bases). CDR3 length: 15 amino acids. V lost 4 bases and J 4 bases, leaving 14 bases between the germline ends. Germline V gives CDR1 SGHTA, CDR2 FQGTGA. Written as DNA, the CDR3 is TGTGCCAGCAGCTCCAGGACTATGTCTTACAATGAGCAGTTCTTC. It yields the protein CASSSRTMSYNEQFF. The full variable domain, completed using reference TRBV7-3 and TRBJ2-1, is GAGVSQTPSNKVTEKGKYVELRCDPISGHTALYWYRQSLGQGPEFLIYFQGTGAADDSGLPNDRFFAVRPEGSVSTLKIQRTERGDSAVYLCASSSRTMSYNEQFFGPGTRLTVL.

A remark on this clone: A far larger clone is only one base removed, so a read error is likely. The V gene is TRBV4-3, the J gene TRBJ2-7; 7 nucleotides line up with TRBD2. Germline V lookup: CDR1 LGHNA, CDR2 YSLEER. The length of the CDR3 is 17 residues. Here the CDR3 reads CASSQGAGSGVRYKQYF. In DNA form, the CDR3 reads TGCGCCAGCAGCCAAGGAGCGGGCAGCGGGGTCCGCTACAAGCAGTACTTC.

The chain employs TRBV10-1 and TRBJ2-1; 7 nucleotides align to TRBD1. There are 14 residues in the CDR3. The germline V gene has CDR1 WNHNN and CDR2 SYGVQD (reference sequence). The trim removed 2 bases at V and 6 bases at J, leaving 4 bases unmatched. CDR3 region: CASSEDRARNEQFF. CDR3 DNA sequence: TGCGCCAGCAGTGAGGACAGGGCCCGCAATGAGCAGTTCTTC.

This chain joins TRBV5-1 and TRBJ2-3, with unresolved D. The CDR3 consists of 14 residues. Deletions cut 0 bases from V and 1 base from J, with 6 bases between. CDR1 is SGHRS, CDR2 YFSETQ, per germline. The CDR3 sequence: CASSLALGTDTQYF. The CDR3 DNA sequence: TGCGCCAGCAGCTTGGCACTTGGCACAGATACGCAGTATTTT.

The V and J genes are TRBV11-2 and TRBJ2-5; TRBD1 matches at 7 bases. With 2 bases clipped from V and 1 base from J, the junction kept 4 bases outside the gene matches. CDR1 and CDR2 from the germline V gene are SGHAT and FQNNGV. The CDR3 runs 15 residues. In DNA, the CDR3 is TGTGCCAGCAGCTTAAGGGGGCAGGCCCAAGAGACCCAGTACTTC. Translation: CASSLRGQAQETQYF.

J is TRBJ2-1 and V is TRBV27; D might be TRBD1 or TRBD2, each matching 5 bases. The ends were cut back, 6 bases at V and 5 bases at J, with 17 bases in the middle. This CDR3 comprises 15 residues. Germline V gene data show CDR1 as MNHEY and CDR2 as SMNVEV (reference sequence). The chain's CDR3 is CASRGSRGPHNEQFF. DNA of the CDR3: TGTGCCAGCAGAGGGTCGAGGGGCCCCCACAATGAGCAGTTCTTC.

This sequence joins TRBV5-1 and TRBJ2-3, with D possibly being TRBD1 (6 bases). Per the germline V gene, CDR1 is SGHRS and CDR2 is YFSETQ. The V gene lost 0 bases and the J gene lost 2 bases, with 13 bases spanning the gap. CDR3 length: 16 amino acids. CDR3 DNA: TGCGCCAGCAGCTTGGACAGGGCCCTGGCCACAGATACGCAGTATTTT. Its protein product is CASSLDRALATDTQYF.

This rearrangement joins TRBV5-1 to TRBJ2-7, with TRBD2 identical over 9 bases. Germline V gene data show CDR1 as SGHRS and CDR2 as YFSETQ. The CDR3 loop spans 17 amino acids. Trimming took 3 bases from V and 0 from J; bases not matched to a gene: 10. The CDR3 coding sequence is TGCGCCAGCAGCTCGAGTCCACTAGCGGGCGCCTCCTACGAGCAGTACTTC. Translating gives CASSSSPLAGASYEQYF.

V usage is TRBV27 and J usage is TRBJ2-3; D is unresolved. The V gene lost 2 bases and the J gene lost 4 bases, with 7 bases spanning the gap. Germline V gene lookup returns CDR1 MNHEY and CDR2 SMNVEV (reference sequence). The CDR3 is 13 amino acids. This chain's CDR3 is CASSLKVSDTQYF. Written as DNA, the CDR3 is TGTGCCAGCAGTTTAAAGGTTTCAGATACGCAGTATTTT.

This clone was counted only a few times. V is TRBV7-9 and J is TRBJ2-1; 14 bases are a match to TRBD2. Germline CDR1 reads SEHNR; CDR2 reads FQNEAQ (reference sequence). The CDR3 length is 15 residues. V lost 5 bases and J lost 9; bases outside the gene matches: 6. CDR3 in amino acids: CASSLGTSGSIEQFF. DNA of the CDR3: TGTGCCAGCAGCCTCGGGACTAGCGGGAGCATTGAGCAGTTCTTC.

A note on this clone: At one of its ends the junction is not consistent with the germline gene, which may arise from a read error. V and J are TRBV28 and TRBJ2-7; TRBD1 might be the D (6 bases). From germline, CDR1 is MDHEN and CDR2 SYDVKM. CDR3 length equals 15 residues. For the CDR3, the DNA is TGTGTCAGCACTCTATCGATTGGGGGCCCCTACGAGCAGTACTTC. Translated: CVSTLSIGGPYEQYF. Combining the CDR3 with reference TRBV28 and TRBJ2-7 gives the whole variable domain DVKVTQSSRYLVKRTGEKVFLECVQDMDHENMFWYRQDPGLGLRLIYFSYDVKMKEKGDIPEGYSVSREKKERFSLILESASTNQTSMYLCVSTLSIGGPYEQYFGPGTRLTVT.